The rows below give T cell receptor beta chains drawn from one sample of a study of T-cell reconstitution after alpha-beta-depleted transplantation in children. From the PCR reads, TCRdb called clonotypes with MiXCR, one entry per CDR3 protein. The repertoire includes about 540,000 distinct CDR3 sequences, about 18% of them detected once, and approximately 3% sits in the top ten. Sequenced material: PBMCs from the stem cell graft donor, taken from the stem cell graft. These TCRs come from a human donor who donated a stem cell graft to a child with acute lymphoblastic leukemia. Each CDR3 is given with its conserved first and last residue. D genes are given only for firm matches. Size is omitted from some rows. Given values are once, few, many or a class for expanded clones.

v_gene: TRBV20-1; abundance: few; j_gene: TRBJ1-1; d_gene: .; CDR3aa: CSARVPLRQAVSAEAFF; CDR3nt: TGCAGTGCTAGAGTTCCCCTTCGGCAGGCGGTTAGCGCTGAAGCTTTCTTT
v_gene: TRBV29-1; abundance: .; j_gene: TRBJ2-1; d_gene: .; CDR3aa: CSYRIGGLGNEQFF; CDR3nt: TGCAGCTATAGGATTGGGGGCCTGGGAAATGAGCAGTTCTTC
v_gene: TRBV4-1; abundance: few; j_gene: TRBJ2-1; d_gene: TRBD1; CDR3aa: CASSHQTGPGDEQFF; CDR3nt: TGCGCCAGCAGCCACCAGACAGGGCCAGGGGATGAGCAGTTCTTC
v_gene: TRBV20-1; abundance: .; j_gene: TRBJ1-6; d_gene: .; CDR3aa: CSATPGRSDSPLHF; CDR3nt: TGCAGTGCGACCCCAGGGCGATCGGATTCACCCCTCCACTTT
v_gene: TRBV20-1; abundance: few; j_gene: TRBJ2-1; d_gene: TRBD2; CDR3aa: CSATDLGLAGGRSYNEQFF; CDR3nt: TGCAGTGCTACAGACCTCGGACTAGCGGGAGGGCGGTCCTACAATGAGCAGTTCTTC
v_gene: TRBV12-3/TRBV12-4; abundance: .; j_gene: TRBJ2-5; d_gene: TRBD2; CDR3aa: CASSLFLGGQETQYF; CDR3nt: TGTGCCAGCAGTTTATTTCTGGGGGGGCAAGAGACCCAGTACTTC
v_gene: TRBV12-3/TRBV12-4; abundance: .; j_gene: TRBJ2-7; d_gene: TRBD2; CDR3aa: CASSFAYYGTSGGEHGEQYF; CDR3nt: TGTGCCAGCAGTTTCGCATACTACGGGACTAGCGGTGGGGAGCATGGCGAGCAGTACTTC
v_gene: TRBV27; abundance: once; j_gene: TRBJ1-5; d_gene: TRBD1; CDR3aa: CASSKLRTGKGNQPQHF; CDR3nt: TGTGCCAGCAGCAAACTACGGACAGGGAAGGGGAATCAGCCCCAGCATTTT
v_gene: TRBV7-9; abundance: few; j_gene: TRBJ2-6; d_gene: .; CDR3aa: CASAAGANVLTF; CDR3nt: TGTGCCAGCGCAGCTGGGGCCAACGTCCTGACTTTC
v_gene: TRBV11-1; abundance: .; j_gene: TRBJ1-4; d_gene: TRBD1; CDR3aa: CAITPLLGTVATNEKLFF; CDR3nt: TGTGCCATCACGCCCCTTCTCGGGACAGTTGCAACTAATGAAAAACTGTTTTTT
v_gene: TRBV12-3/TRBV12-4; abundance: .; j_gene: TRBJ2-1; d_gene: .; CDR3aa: CASSAPPAASYNEQFF; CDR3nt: TGTGCCAGCAGCGCCCCCCCAGCGGCCTCCTACAATGAGCAGTTCTTC
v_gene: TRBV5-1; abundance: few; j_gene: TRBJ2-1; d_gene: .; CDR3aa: CASSPYPRGDEQFF; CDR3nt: TGCGCCAGCAGCCCTTACCCAAGGGGGGATGAGCAGTTCTTC
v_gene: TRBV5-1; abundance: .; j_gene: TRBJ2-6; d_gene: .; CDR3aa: CASSLLSDSGANVLTF; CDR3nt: TGCGCCAGCAGCTTGTTGTCGGACTCTGGGGCCAACGTCCTGACTTTC
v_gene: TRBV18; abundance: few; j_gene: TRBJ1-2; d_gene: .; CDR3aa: CATGALGGDGYTF; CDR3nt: TGTGCCACCGGCGCACTCGGGGGAGATGGCTACACCTTC
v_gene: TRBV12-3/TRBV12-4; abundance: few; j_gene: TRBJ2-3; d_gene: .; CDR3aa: CASSQQSDTQYF; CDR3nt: TGTGCCAGCAGCCAACAGTCAGATACGCAGTATTTT
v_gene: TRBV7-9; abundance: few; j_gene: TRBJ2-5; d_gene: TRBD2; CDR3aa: CASSPRLAEGYQETQYF; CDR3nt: TGTGCCAGCAGCCCCCGACTAGCGGAGGGGTACCAAGAGACCCAGTACTTC
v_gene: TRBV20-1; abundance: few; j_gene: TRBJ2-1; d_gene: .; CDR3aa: CSARDIRAVEQFF; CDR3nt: TGCAGTGCTAGAGATATACGGGCGGTTGAGCAGTTCTTC
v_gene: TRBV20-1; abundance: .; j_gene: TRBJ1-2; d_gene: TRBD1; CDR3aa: CSARGTGSNYGYTF; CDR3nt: TGCAGTGCTAGAGGGACAGGGAGTAACTATGGCTACACCTTC
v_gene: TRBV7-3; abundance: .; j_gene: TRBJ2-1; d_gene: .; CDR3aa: CASSSRVSNEQFF; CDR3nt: TGTGCCAGCAGCTCCAGGGTTAGCAATGAGCAGTTCTTC
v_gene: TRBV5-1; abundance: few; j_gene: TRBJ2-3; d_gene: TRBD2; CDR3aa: CASSRLGLAGEISDTQYF; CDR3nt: TGCGCCAGCAGCCGCCTCGGACTAGCGGGAGAGATCTCAGATACGCAGTATTTT
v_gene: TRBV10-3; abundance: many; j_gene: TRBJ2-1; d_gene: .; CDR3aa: CAISEPLPGRAYNEQFF; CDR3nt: TGTGCCATCAGTGAACCCCTACCGGGGCGGGCTTACAATGAGCAGTTCTTC
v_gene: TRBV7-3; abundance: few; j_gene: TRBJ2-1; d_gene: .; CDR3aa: CASSPLAGAHYNEQFF; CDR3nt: TGTGCCAGCAGCCCTCTGGCGGGGGCGCACTACAATGAGCAGTTCTTC
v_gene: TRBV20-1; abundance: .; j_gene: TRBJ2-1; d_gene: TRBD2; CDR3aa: CSARGLAGGPNEQFF; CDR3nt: TGCAGTGCTAGAGGTTTAGCGGGAGGGCCGAATGAGCAGTTCTTC
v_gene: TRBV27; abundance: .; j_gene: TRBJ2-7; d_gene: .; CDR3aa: CASSLIGGAEQYF; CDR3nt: TGTGCCAGCAGTTTAATAGGGGGGGCCGAGCAGTACTTC
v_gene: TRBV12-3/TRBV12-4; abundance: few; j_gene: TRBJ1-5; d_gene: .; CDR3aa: CASTMLWGENQPQHF; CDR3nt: TGTGCCAGCACTATGTTGTGGGGGGAAAATCAGCCCCAGCATTTT
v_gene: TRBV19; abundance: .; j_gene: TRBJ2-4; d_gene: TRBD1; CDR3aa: CASSPGLGDSQYF; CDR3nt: TGTGCCAGTAGTCCGGGGCTAGGGGACAGTCAGTACTTC